This T cell receptor (beta chain) was sequenced in a study of blood T cell repertoires in COVID-19 (dated by TCRdb to the early 2020s). For context, the study as a whole: The collaborator samples originated in the United States, Italy and Spain and spanned the acute and convalescent phases of COVID-19. A freely available public database, intended as a resource for researchers studying the immune response to SARS-CoV-2, is where the repertoires were released. The dataset comprised deeply sampled blood TCRbeta repertoires from subjects exposed to, actively infected with, or recovered from COVID-19. The prospective study material was composed of cDNA or gDNA derived from T cells, B-cell-depleted T cells, or PBMCs. A de-identified subject ID, COVID-19 status, age in years and sex were almost always included in the sample metadata. Where HLA class I and class II types were available, the types were taken from metadata supplied by the sample provider, not from assay-based typing. The samples were drawn from the first 160 participants of the ongoing ImmuneRACE study and from more than 1,000 subjects provided by 6 global collaborators. The investigation overall reported the following: The quantity of clinical and demographic metadata differed by source and by participant and was supplied without curation.

The germline V gene supplies CDR1 SGHTA and CDR2 FQGNSA. The CDR3 starts with the cysteine, ends with the phenylalanine, and has 13 residues. Only the CDR3 region is kept as DNA, spanning 39 bases read in frame from base 1. The trim is 5 bases for V and 8 bases for J, with a gap of 13 bases between the germline ends. Each collaborating institution followed its own protocols to collect whole blood in K2EDTA tubes. For TCRbeta analysis, collaborators shipped samples in one of three forms: frozen whole blood, isolated PBMCs, or DNA extracted from either of those sample types. Concerning this clone itself: Which antigen it targets is not known. Within one base of it there is no much larger clone, and no base qualities were kept.

TCRbeta CDR3 regions were amplified from genomic DNA by means of the immunoSEQ Assay, a bias-controlled multiplex PCR. As for the authors' bioinformatics: Within the assay, amplification of reference gene primers was used to estimate how many nucleated cells each sample contained. Sequence reads were collapsed and filtered to measure the absolute abundance of every unique TCRbeta CDR3 rearrangement. For each sample, productive Simpson clonality was calculated by taking the square root of Simpson's diversity index across productive rearrangements. Here the immuneACCESS table is served through TCRdb, limited to in-frame sequences with V and J called. Missing clones are a known gap in these copies; in checked studies unresolved V genes cover under half, and the rest lacks a known reason. That table supplies the V and J calls and clone size; D and trimming were determined from the DNA. For this sample there are about 100,000 clones; about 87% appear just once. The ten largest clones represent over 8.5% of the sample.

The chain is made from TRBV7-2 and TRBJ2-1; the D region possibly corresponds to TRBD2 (7 bases align). The sequence was obtained from a man of 80 years or more with acute or convalescent COVID-19. The sequenced sample was peripheral blood. The encoded CDR3 is CASSRGGGYEQFF. The nucleotide sequence is TGTGCCAGCAGCCGCGGGGGCGGGTATGAGCAGTTCTTC.